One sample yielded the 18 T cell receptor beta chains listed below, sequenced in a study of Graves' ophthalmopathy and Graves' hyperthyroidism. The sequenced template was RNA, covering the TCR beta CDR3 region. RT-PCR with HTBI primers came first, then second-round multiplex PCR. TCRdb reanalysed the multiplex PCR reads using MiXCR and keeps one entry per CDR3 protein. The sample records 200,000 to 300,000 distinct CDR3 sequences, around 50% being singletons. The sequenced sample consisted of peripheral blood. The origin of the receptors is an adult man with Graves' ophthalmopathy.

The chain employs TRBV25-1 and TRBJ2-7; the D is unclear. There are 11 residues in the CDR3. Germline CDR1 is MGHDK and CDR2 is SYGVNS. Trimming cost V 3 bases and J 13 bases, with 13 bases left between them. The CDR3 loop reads CASSDKTSRYF. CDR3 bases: TGTGCCAGCAGTGACAAGACCAGTCGATACTTC.

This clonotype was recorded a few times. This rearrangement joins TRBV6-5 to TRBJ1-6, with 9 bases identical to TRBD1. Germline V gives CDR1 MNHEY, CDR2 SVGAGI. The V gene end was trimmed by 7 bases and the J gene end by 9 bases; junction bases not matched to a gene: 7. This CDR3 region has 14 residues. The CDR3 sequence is CASTGQGLGSPLHF. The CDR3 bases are TGTGCCAGCACCGGACAGGGGTTGGGTTCACCCCTCCACTTT.

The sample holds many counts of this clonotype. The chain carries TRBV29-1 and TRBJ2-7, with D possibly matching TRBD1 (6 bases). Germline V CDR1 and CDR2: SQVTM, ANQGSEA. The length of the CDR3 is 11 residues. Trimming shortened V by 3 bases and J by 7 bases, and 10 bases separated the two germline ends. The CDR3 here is CSVDQGLEQYF. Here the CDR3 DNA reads TGCAGCGTTGATCAGGGGCTGGAGCAGTACTTC.

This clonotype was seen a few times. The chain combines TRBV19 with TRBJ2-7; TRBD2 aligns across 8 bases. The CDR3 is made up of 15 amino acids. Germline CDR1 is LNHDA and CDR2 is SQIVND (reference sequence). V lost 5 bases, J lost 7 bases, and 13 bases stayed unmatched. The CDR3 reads CASSSTLTSVGEQYF. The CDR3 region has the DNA TGTGCCAGTAGTTCAACCTTGACTAGCGTGGGGGAGCAGTACTTC.

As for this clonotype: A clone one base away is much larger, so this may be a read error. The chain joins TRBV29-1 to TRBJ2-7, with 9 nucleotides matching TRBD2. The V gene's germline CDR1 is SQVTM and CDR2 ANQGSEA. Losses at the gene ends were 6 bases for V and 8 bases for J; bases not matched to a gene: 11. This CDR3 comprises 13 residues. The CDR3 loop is CSVWASGVYKQYF. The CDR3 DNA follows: TGCAGCGTATGGGCTAGCGGGGTTTACAAGCAGTACTTC.

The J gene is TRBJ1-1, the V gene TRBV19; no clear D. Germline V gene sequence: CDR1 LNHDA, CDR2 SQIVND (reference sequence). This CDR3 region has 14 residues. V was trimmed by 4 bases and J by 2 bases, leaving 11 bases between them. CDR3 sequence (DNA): TGTGCCAGTAGTAATTCCCAGCTTAACACTGAAGCTTTCTTT. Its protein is CASSNSQLNTEAFF.

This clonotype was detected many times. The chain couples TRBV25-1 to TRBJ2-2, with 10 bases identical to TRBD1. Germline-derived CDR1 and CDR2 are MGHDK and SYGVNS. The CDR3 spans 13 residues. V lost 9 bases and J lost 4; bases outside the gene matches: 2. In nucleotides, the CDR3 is TGTGCCAGTAGGACAGGGGGCACCGGGGAGCTGTTTTTT. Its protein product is CASRTGGTGELFF.

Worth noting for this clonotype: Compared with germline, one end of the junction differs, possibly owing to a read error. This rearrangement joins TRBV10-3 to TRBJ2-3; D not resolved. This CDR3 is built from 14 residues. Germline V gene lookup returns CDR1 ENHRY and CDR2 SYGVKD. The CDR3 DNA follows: TGTGCCATCAGGGTGACACTCAGCACAGATATGCAGTATTTT. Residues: CAIRVTLSTDMQYF.

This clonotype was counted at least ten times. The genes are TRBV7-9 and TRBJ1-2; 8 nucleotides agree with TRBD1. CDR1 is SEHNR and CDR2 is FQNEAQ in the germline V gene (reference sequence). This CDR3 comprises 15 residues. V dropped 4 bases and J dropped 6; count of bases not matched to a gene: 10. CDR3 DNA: TGTGCCAGCAGCTCCGCTAGGGGGACAGGACATGGCTACACCTTC. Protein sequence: CASSSARGTGHGYTF.

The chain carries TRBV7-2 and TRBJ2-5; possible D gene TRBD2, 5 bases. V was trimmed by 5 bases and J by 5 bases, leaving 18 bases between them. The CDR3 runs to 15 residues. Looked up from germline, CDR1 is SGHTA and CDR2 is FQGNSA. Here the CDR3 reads CASSHGLGGLETQYF. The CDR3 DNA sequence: TGTGCCAGCAGCCATGGACTCGGCGGGTTGGAGACCCAGTACTTC.

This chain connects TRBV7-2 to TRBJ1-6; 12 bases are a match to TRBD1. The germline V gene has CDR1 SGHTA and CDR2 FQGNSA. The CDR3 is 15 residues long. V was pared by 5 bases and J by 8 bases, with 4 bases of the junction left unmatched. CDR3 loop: CASSQGTGGHSPLHF. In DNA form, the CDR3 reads TGTGCCAGCAGCCAAGGGACAGGGGGCCATTCACCCCTCCACTTT.

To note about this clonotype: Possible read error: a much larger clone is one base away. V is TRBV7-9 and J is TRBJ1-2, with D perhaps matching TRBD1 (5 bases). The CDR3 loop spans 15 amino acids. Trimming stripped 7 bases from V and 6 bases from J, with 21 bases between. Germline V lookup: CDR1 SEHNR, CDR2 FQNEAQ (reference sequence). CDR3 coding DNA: TGTGCCAGCAAAATGAGAGGGGATTGGGACCATGGCTACACCTTC. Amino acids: CASKMRGDWDHGYTF.

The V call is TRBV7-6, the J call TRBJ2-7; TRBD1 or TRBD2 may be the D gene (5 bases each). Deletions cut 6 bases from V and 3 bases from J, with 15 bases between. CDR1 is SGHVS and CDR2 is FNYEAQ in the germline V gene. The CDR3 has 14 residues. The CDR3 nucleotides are TGTGCCAGCAGTCAAAACGGGGCTCACTACGAGCAGTACTTC. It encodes CASSQNGAHYEQYF.

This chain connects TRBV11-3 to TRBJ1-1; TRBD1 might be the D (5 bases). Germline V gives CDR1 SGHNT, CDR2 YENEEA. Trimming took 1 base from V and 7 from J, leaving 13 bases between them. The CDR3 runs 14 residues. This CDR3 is CASSLAPGLDEAFF. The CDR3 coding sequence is TGTGCCAGCAGCTTAGCCCCAGGGTTGGATGAAGCTTTCTTT.

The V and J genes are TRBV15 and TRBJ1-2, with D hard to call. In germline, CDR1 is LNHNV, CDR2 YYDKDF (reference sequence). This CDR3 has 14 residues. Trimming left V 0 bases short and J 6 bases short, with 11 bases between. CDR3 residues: CATSRDQGNDGYTF. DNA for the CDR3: TGTGCCACCAGCAGAGATCAAGGGAACGATGGCTACACCTTC.

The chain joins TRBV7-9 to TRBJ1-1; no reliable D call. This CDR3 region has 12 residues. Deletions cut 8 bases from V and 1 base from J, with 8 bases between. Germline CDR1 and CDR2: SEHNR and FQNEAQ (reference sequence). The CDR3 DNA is TGTGCCAGCTGGGTCGGGAACACTGAAGCTTTCTTT. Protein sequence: CASWVGNTEAFF.

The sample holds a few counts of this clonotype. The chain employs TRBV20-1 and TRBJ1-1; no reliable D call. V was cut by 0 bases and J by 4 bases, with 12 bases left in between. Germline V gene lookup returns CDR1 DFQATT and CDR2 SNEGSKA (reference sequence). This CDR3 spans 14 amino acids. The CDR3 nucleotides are TGCAGTGCTAGAGATGGAACGTGGGGCACTGAAGCTTTCTTT. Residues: CSARDGTWGTEAFF.

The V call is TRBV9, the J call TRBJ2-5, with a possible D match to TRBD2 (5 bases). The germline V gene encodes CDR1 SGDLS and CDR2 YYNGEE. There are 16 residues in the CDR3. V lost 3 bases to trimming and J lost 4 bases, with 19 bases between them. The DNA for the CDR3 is TGTGCCAGCAGCGCTCCCAACGGGGATTTAGGAGAGACCCAGTACTTC. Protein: CASSAPNGDLGETQYF.